Each of the 5 T cell receptor beta chains below was sequenced from the same sample in a study of CXCR3-negative and CXCR3-positive naive CD8 T cells. Their cognate antigens are unknown. Whole-study findings and limits: Higher TRB CDR3 hydrophobicity marked CXCR3-positive naive cells relative to CXCR3-negative naive cells.

Researchers prepared the TRB cDNA libraries using 5' RACE with UMI labels. TCRdb re-analyzed the 5' RACE reads; it lists each CDR3 protein once, without DNA. The listing contains some 150,000 distinct CDR3 sequences. The material sequenced was naive CXCR3+ CD8+ T cells from blood. As to subset: CD45RO-CCR7+CD27+CD95- naive CD8+ T cells expressing CXCR3 (TNR3+). These TCRs come from a human donor in good health. Some clones in this sample may be carry-over from other donors' samples.

The rearrangement uses TRBV5-1 and TRBJ2-2. The CDR3 is 15 residues long. Germline-derived CDR1 and CDR2 are SGHRS and YFSETQ. The chain's CDR3 is CASSLARSNTGELFF.

This rearrangement joins TRBV19 to TRBJ2-5; the TCRdb call, TRBD2, lacks DNA for checking. This CDR3 comprises 15 residues. CDR1 and CDR2 from the germline V gene are LNHDA and SQIVND (reference sequence). CDR3 sequence reads: CASSSGLAGGETQYF.

V gene TRBV4-2 combines with J gene TRBJ2-2. Germline V gene data show CDR1 as LGHNA and CDR2 as YNFKEQ. The CDR3 totals 14 residues. The CDR3 sequence: CASSQVGVTGELFF.

V is TRBV4-1 and J is TRBJ1-3; as DNA is missing, the TRBD1 call by TCRdb cannot be tested. Germline V lookup: CDR1 MGHRA, CDR2 YSYEKL. The CDR3 is made up of 15 amino acids. The CDR3 sequence: CASSQEHSPGDTIYF.

The V gene is TRBV29-1, the J gene TRBJ2-1; TCRdb picks TRBD2, but there is no DNA to check that call. CDR3 length equals 15 residues. Germline V CDR1 and CDR2: SQVTM, ANQGSEA. CDR3 loop: CSVGIAGEAYNEQFF.